What follows describes a single T cell receptor beta chain. This record comes from a study of shared clonotypes between healthy human individuals. Profiled with immunoSEQ multiplex PCR; TCRdb holds only in-frame clones, not every one. Of about 990,000 clones in the sample, approximately 78% are singletons; the top ten hold 0.5% to 0.65%. From germline, CDR1 is SGHRS and CDR2 YFSETQ. The V and J ends lost 1 base and 3 bases respectively, with 20 bases between them. The CDR3 runs to 17 residues. The clonotype comes from a young man in good health. Some clones in this sample may be carry-over from other donors' samples. The specimen was memory CD4+ T cells from PBMCs. Subset given: CD45RA-negative fraction. This chain links TRBV5-1 with TRBJ2-7; D unresolved. The CDR3 DNA sequence: TGCGCCAGCAGCTTGCAACCACCTAGGACGGCTGACTACGAGCAGTACTTC. Protein sequence: CASSLQPPRTADYEQYF. The full variable domain, with the rest looked up from reference TRBV5-1 and TRBJ2-7, is KAGVTQTPRYLIKTRGQQVTLSCSPISGHRSVSWYQQTPGQGLQFLFEYFSETQRNKGNFPGRFSGRQFSNSRSEMNVSTLELGDSALYLCASSLQPPRTADYEQYFGPGTRLTVT.